This T cell receptor beta chain stems from a study of blood T cell repertoires in COVID-19. On the study more broadly: Collection of acute and convalescent COVID-19 samples took place in the United States, Italy and Spain. PBMCs, B-cell-depleted T cells, or T cells were the source of the cDNA or gDNA that made up the material.

This CDR3 comprises 17 residues. With V trimmed by 0 bases and J by 6 bases, 8 bases remained unmatched. Germline CDR1 LNHDA, CDR2 SQIVND (reference sequence). In the original workflow: Estimated nucleated cell counts came from reference gene primer amplification. Profiled with immunoSEQ multiplex PCR; TCRdb holds only in-frame clones, not every one. That table furnishes V, J and clone size, whereas the DNA furnished D and trimming. This table holds about 140,000 clones, about 80% found once. The sample was peripheral blood. This chain connects TRBV19 to TRBJ2-1; 10 bases are shared with TRBD2. The sequence came from an older woman with acute or convalescent COVID-19. The CDR3 nucleotides read TGTGCCAGTAGTATAGAAACGGCTAGCGGGAGTCGCAATGAGCAGTTCTTC. It is translated as CASSIETASGSRNEQFF.